The clone carrying this TCR beta chain was picked up many times. This sample was included in a study of CD8 T cells in ankylosing spondylitis. This CDR3 comprises 13 residues. Trimming cost V 5 bases and J 7 bases; bases outside gene matches: 2. Per germline, CDR1 LGHDT and CDR2 YNNKEL (reference sequence). In TCRdb, the 5' RACE reads were re-called with MiXCR into one record per CDR3 protein. The table records around 130,000 distinct CDR3 sequences, about 7% of them present only once. Sequencing used blood, either unsorted or a sorted T cell fraction (not recorded which). The TCR comes from a male donor with ankylosing spondylitis or in good health (not recorded which). J is TRBJ2-1 and V is TRBV3-1, with 10 bases that match TRBD2. The CDR3 protein is CASSGLAVNEQFF. The CDR3 nucleotides read TGTGCCAGCAGCGGACTAGCGGTAAATGAGCAGTTCTTC.